This T cell receptor (beta chain) comes out of a study of breast tumors, draining lymph nodes, adjacent tissues listed by TCRdb under 2016. About the investigation overall: Breast cancer patients provided tumor, adjacent nontumor tissue and axillary lymph nodes, and the study compared the TCR beta repertoires across these three sources. In human breast cancer, the study set out to evaluate how tumor, surrounding tissue and draining lymph node repertoires relate to one another and whether T cells may move between these sites.

CDR1 and CDR2 were assigned from the germline V gene as MGHRA and YSYEKL. V drops 8 bases and J drops 0 bases, leaving 10 bases in between. From the cysteine through the phenylalanine, the CDR3 covers 14 amino acids. Only CDR3 DNA remains: 42 bases, in frame from the first base. The sequencer listed for this sample is Illumina HiSeq 2000. Multiplex PCR amplification was used to build the TCR beta chain libraries. The amplified TCR beta chain products were analyzed by high-throughput sequencing. In-frame beta chains were kept once TCRdb had trimmed the public reads at Q25 with fastp and called clones with MiXCR. Rows merge per CDR3 protein into single entries with the most common DNA and genes. For this sample there are around 290,000 distinct CDR3 sequences; more than 30% appear just once. The leading ten clones occupy 0.85% to 1.2% of the sample. The lymph node samples were taken from the axillary draining lymph nodes of breast cancer patients.

This clonotype was counted ten times or more. Its antigen is still unknown. Base qualities are missing; no much larger clone stands one base away. Paper-wide results and their limitations: The data were considered consistent with most tumor T cells being derived from the lymph node and subsequently expanding within tumor tissue. Tumor and nontumor tissue repertoires were significantly more similar in luminal-like than in basal-like breast cancer. The conclusion that tumor T cells originate in lymph nodes was framed as consistent with a hypothesis rather than directly demonstrated. Tumor T-cell repertoires showed less diversity than lymph node repertoires and more diversity than nontumor tissue repertoires, and tumor T-cell repertoires showed preferential V and J gene usage.

This TCR came from a female donor with breast cancer. Some clones in this sample may be carry-over from other donors' samples. This receptor chain uses TRBV4-1 and TRBJ2-2, with the D call perhaps TRBD1 or TRBD2, each one matching 5 bases. The specimen was axillary lymph node tissue. The nucleotides read TGCGCCAGCGGGGACCCTGCGAACACCGGGGAGCTGTTTTTT. It translates as CASGDPANTGELFF.